This T cell receptor (beta chain) is from a study of human T cells and chemical hapten exposure. Looking at the study overall: There were per-sample TCR yield variations, arising mainly from small pooled library volume differences.

V was shortened by 6 bases and J by 0 bases, with 13 bases between the two germline ends. The CDR3 consists of 15 residues. General study findings and limits: TCRs exceeding a frequency of 1 in 1000 stayed unchanged under DPC sensitization.

Unique molecular identifiers were attached to individual cDNA molecules within the library. TCRdb passed the RACE reads through MiXCR, listing each CDR3 protein once. The sample records some 78,000 distinct CDR3 sequences, under 10% being singletons. The time point: healthy volunteer bleed at 6 weeks. The total RNA was obtained from whole blood that was not fractionated. In the case of this clonotype: Its specificity is unknown.

The source material was whole blood. This clonotype originated in a male donor in good health. Some clones in this sample may be carry-over from other donors' samples. This rearrangement joins TRBV12-3 or TRBV12-4 to TRBJ2-3; D is perhaps TRBD1 (6 bases). This CDR3 reads CASSADRPSTDTQYF. DNA for the CDR3: TGTGCCAGCAGCGCCGACAGGCCTAGCACAGATACGCAGTATTTT.